The clone carrying this T cell receptor (beta chain) occurred many times. The antigen remains unidentified. The ends were cut back, 3 bases at V and 6 bases at J, with 8 bases in the middle. CDR1 and CDR2 from the germline V gene are SGHTA and FQGNSA. CDR3 size: 13 residues. This entry is derived from a study of CD8 T cells in ankylosing spondylitis. For TCR beta, libraries came from quantitative 5'-RACE with molecular barcodes. Each CDR3 protein is one row after TCRdb ran MiXCR on the 5' RACE reads. This table holds about 360,000 distinct CDR3 sequences, 14% to 15% found once. The study's findings and limits: Typical of ankylosing spondylitis blood, it appeared, was a TCR beta motif of several highly homologous variants. Within peripheral blood, clones linked to disease were CD8+ and relatively rare. Clones tied to disease were said to be significantly enriched in matched ankylosing spondylitis synovial fluid.

This TCR came from a male donor with ankylosing spondylitis or in good health (not recorded which). This chain links TRBV7-2 with TRBJ2-2; D is possibly TRBD1 (6 bases). The sample taken for sequencing was blood, either unsorted or a sorted T cell fraction (not recorded which). CDR3: CASSFKGAGELFF. The DNA of the CDR3 is TGTGCCAGCAGCTTCAAGGGGGCCGGGGAGCTGTTTTTT.